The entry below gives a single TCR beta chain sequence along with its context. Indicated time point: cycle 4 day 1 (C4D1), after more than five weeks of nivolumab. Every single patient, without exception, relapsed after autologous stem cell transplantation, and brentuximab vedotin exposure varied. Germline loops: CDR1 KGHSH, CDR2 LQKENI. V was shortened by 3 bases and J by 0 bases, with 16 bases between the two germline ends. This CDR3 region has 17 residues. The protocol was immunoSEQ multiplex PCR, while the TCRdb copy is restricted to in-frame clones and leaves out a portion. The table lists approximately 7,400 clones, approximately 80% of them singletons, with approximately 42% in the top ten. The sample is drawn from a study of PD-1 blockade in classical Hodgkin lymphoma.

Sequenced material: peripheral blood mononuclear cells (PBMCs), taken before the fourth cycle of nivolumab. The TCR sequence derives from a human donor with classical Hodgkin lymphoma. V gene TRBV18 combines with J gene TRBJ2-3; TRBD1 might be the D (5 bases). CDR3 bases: TGTGCCAGCTCACCCCTGGGCCTTACAGGCAGCACAGATACGCAGTATTTT. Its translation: CASSPLGLTGSTDTQYF.